This paragraph reports one TCR beta chain. Its cognate antigen is unknown. These data originate in a study of CD8 T cells in Susac syndrome. CD8+ and CD4+ T cells from blood underwent TCR beta sequencing. Negative magnetic isolation gave CD8+ and CD4+ cells; FACS enriched CD8+ TEMRA. Study outcomes and limitations: As the study acknowledged, the number of individuals in its TCR sequencing and HLA analysis was relatively small.

When the RNA was reverse transcribed, random hexamers were used with an input of roughly 0.5 to 1 ug. The authors amplified TCR beta CDR3 across 54 Vbeta and 13 Jbeta using immunoSEQ multiplex PCR. TCRdb redid the calling of the immunoSEQ multiplex PCR reads with MiXCR, one entry per CDR3 protein. This sample has about 300,000 distinct CDR3 sequences, with 89% found just once. CDR1 is SGHDT and CDR2 is YYEEEE in the germline V gene. Deletions cut 0 bases from V and 3 bases from J, with 12 bases between. This CDR3 is built from 15 residues. The chain uses TRBV5-6 and TRBJ2-5; either TRBD1 or TRBD2 may supply D (6 bases each). The source is a human donor with multiple sclerosis. The sequencing sample was made of CD8+ T cells from PBMCs. CDR3 sequence reads: CASSLGPGGEETQYF. The CDR3 DNA reads as TGTGCCAGCAGCTTGGGCCCCGGGGGCGAAGAGACCCAGTACTTC.